The rows below give T cell receptor beta chains drawn from one sample of a study of metastatic and nonmetastatic thyroid tumors. From the PCR reads, TCRdb re-called clones with MiXCR. Here the sample spans over 10,000 clones, around an eighth being singletons. Sequencing used blood. The receptors originated from a female donor with papillary thyroid cancer or a benign thyroid nodule (not recorded which). Some clones in this sample may be carry-over from other donors' samples. The CDR3 runs from the conserved cysteine through the conserved F or W. Each record gives: clone size, J gene, V gene, D gene, CDR3 protein, CDR3 DNA. D genes are given only for firm matches. Some rows have no size entry. The others give once, few or many, or a class for an expanded clone.

medium-sized,TRBJ1-2,TRBV6-4,.,CASSDSKGSYGYTF,TGTGCCAGCAGTGACTCAAAGGGGTCCTATGGCTACACCTTC
medium-sized,TRBJ2-2,TRBV19,.,CASKEGPSTGELFF,TGTGCCAGTAAGGAAGGGCCGAGCACCGGGGAGCTGTTTTTT
many,TRBJ2-7,TRBV20-1,TRBD2,CSAGGLAGAYEQYF,TGCAGTGCTGGGGGACTAGCGGGAGCCTACGAGCAGTACTTC
medium-sized,TRBJ1-6,TRBV6-1,TRBD1,CASSGYQGASNSPLHF,TGTGCCAGCAGTGGATACCAGGGGGCCTCTAATTCACCCCTCCACTTT
many,TRBJ2-4,TRBV24-1,.,CATSAQNIQYF,TGTGCCACCAGTGCCCAAAACATTCAGTACTTC
many,TRBJ2-1,TRBV4-2,TRBD2,CASSPQGLATSSYNEQFF,TGTGCCAGCAGCCCACAAGGACTAGCGACGAGCTCCTACAATGAGCAGTTCTTC
.,TRBJ2-7,TRBV6-1,.,CSSSAVATDYEQYF,TGTTCCAGCAGTGCGGTCGCAACCGACTACGAGCAGTACTTC
medium-sized,TRBJ1-1,TRBV6-1,.,CASSDRRNSIPEAFF,TGTGCCAGCAGTGACCGTAGGAATTCGATTCCTGAAGCTTTCTTT
.,TRBJ1-2,TRBV6-1,TRBD1,CASSGTGGSPLDYGYTF,TGTGCCAGCAGTGGGACAGGGGGCTCCCCATTGGACTATGGCTACACCTTC
.,TRBJ2-1,TRBV20-1,TRBD2,CSARVSGSSYNEQFF,TGCAGTGCTAGGGTTAGCGGGAGCTCCTACAATGAGCAGTTCTTC
many,TRBJ1-1,TRBV29-1,.,CSVATSDIEAFF,TGCAGCGTTGCTACCTCCGACATCGAAGCTTTCTTT
many,TRBJ1-6,TRBV20-1,.,CSASGRSSYNSPLHF,TGCAGTGCTAGTGGCCGTAGCTCCTATAATTCACCCCTCCACTTT
few,TRBJ2-7,TRBV6-2/TRBV6-3,TRBD1,CASSYSKASQGGYEQYF,TGTGCCAGCAGTTACTCGAAAGCTTCACAGGGGGGCTACGAGCAGTACTTC
many,TRBJ1-6,TRBV19,.,CASSIGSWNSPLHF,TGTGCCAGTAGTATAGGAAGCTGGAATTCACCCCTCCACTTT
.,TRBJ1-2,TRBV9,TRBD1,CASSADPLTGVGYTF,TGTGCCAGCAGCGCCGACCCCTTGACAGGGGTAGGCTACACCTTC
.,TRBJ2-7,TRBV4-2,.,CASSQGLQGYEQYF,TGTGCCAGCAGCCAAGGGCTTCAGGGCTACGAGCAGTACTTC
few,TRBJ2-1,TRBV18,TRBD1,CASHVPLTGTGGFNEQFF,TGTGCCAGCCACGTACCCCTAACCGGGACAGGGGGTTTCAATGAGCAGTTCTTC
few,TRBJ1-5,TRBV6-1,TRBD1,CASSSRDREPQHF,TGTGCCAGCAGTTCCCGGGACAGGGAACCCCAGCATTTT
many,TRBJ1-1,TRBV6-1,TRBD1,CASTMRDSLNTEAFF,TGTGCCAGCACCATGAGGGACAGCCTGAACACTGAAGCTTTCTTT
many,TRBJ2-7,TRBV7-9,.,CASSPVGATTREQYF,TGTGCCAGCAGCCCCGTCGGAGCCACGACGAGGGAGCAGTACTTC
many,TRBJ1-2,TRBV12-3/TRBV12-4,.,CASSLGGHRRGYGYTF,TGTGCCAGCAGTTTGGGCGGCCACAGGAGGGGCTATGGCTACACCTTC
many,TRBJ1-2,TRBV7-2,.,CASSLEPNYGYTF,TGTGCCAGCAGCTTGGAGCCAAACTATGGCTACACCTTC
few,TRBJ2-3,TRBV6-5,.,CASSYVWLGDTQYF,TGTGCCAGCAGTTACGTTTGGCTCGGGGATACGCAGTATTTT
many,TRBJ1-2,TRBV3-1,TRBD1,CASSLGTGGYGYTF,TGTGCCAGCAGCCTCGGGACAGGGGGCTATGGCTACACCTTC
many,TRBJ1-2,TRBV3-1,TRBD1,CASSQGGDRGSGYTF,TGTGCCAGCAGCCAAGGGGGGGACAGGGGAAGTGGCTACACCTTC
many,TRBJ2-6,TRBV4-3,.,CASSQGLDGANVLTF,TGCGCCAGCAGCCAAGGTCTAGATGGGGCCAACGTCCTGACTTTC
.,TRBJ2-1,TRBV24-1,.,CATSDCPRASHVQFF,TGTGCCACCAGTGATTGCCCCAGAGCATCACATGTGCAGTTCTTC
many,TRBJ1-1,TRBV19,TRBD1,CASSIKGAPTEAFF,TGTGCCAGTAGTATAAAGGGGGCACCCACTGAAGCTTTCTTT
many,TRBJ2-5,TRBV6-1,TRBD2,CASRSGTSGQETQYF,TGTGCCAGCAGATCCGGGACTAGCGGCCAAGAGACCCAGTACTTC
many,TRBJ1-1,TRBV2,.,CASSEREYTEAFF,TGTGCCAGCAGTGAACGGGAGTACACTGAAGCTTTCTTT
medium-sized,TRBJ2-2,TRBV6-1,.,CASSETGTGELFF,TGTGCCAGCAGTGAAACAGGGACCGGGGAGCTGTTTTTT
many,TRBJ2-7,TRBV30,TRBD2,CAWSGTSGSGQYF,TGTGCCTGGAGTGGGACTAGCGGGAGTGGGCAGTACTTC
few,TRBJ2-1,TRBV6-1,.,CASSEDEGSYNEQFF,TGTGCCAGCAGTGAAGACGAAGGCTCCTACAATGAGCAGTTCTTC
many,TRBJ1-2,TRBV6-1,TRBD1,CASSRSSGTGDGYTF,TGTGCCAGCAGCCGCTCTTCCGGGACAGGGGATGGCTACACCTTC
many,TRBJ2-7,TRBV11-2,.,CASSLGTAEAIYEQYF,TGTGCCAGCAGCTTAGGGACGGCGGAAGCGATCTACGAGCAGTACTTC
many,TRBJ2-1,TRBV5-1,.,CASSPLQTQGSSYNEQFF,TGCGCCAGCAGCCCTCTACAGACGCAGGGAAGCTCCTACAATGAGCAGTTCTTC
many,TRBJ2-2,TRBV20-1,.,CSARQAGELFF,TGCAGTGCTAGACAGGCCGGGGAGCTGTTTTTT
.,TRBJ2-7,TRBV4-1,.,CASSQEMSSEQYF,TGCGCCAGCAGCCAAGAAATGAGTTCCGAGCAGTACTTC
many,TRBJ1-5,TRBV3-1,.,CASSQSNSNQPQHF,TGTGCCAGCAGCCAATCTAATAGCAATCAGCCCCAGCATTTT
medium-sized,TRBJ2-7,TRBV6-1,.,CASSEALAGSYEQYF,TGTGCCAGCAGTGAAGCCCTGGCGGGATCCTACGAGCAGTACTTC
many,TRBJ2-7,TRBV19,.,CASSMGSPPYEQYF,TGTGCCAGTAGTATGGGCAGTCCCCCCTACGAGCAGTACTTC
many,TRBJ1-1,TRBV11-2,.,CASSLSRGNTEAFF,TGTGCCAGCAGCTTATCGCGGGGGAACACTGAAGCTTTCTTT
many,TRBJ1-2,TRBV11-1,.,CASSLAHGVNYGYTF,TGTGCCAGCAGCTTAGCGCACGGGGTAAACTATGGCTACACCTTC
many,TRBJ1-1,TRBV19,.,CASNHNGGREAFF,TGTGCCAGTAACCATAACGGGGGCAGGGAGGCTTTCTTT
many,TRBJ2-3,TRBV18,TRBD1,CASSPQGQGDGTQYF,TGTGCCAGCTCTCCCCAGGGACAGGGGGATGGTACGCAGTATTTT
medium-sized,TRBJ1-6,TRBV6-1,.,CASSDRDEGNSPLHF,TGTGCCAGCAGTGACAGGGACGAAGGCAATTCACCCCTCCACTTT
many,TRBJ2-7,TRBV20-1,TRBD2,CSARFLRDYYTYEQYF,TGCAGTGCTAGGTTTCTACGGGACTACTATACCTACGAGCAGTACTTC
many,TRBJ1-2,TRBV5-6,.,CASSLDGQGHTF,TGTGCCAGCAGCTTGGATGGGCAGGGTCACACCTTC
medium-sized,TRBJ2-7,TRBV6-1,.,CASSSMEQGEQYF,TGTGCCAGCAGTTCCATGGAACAAGGCGAGCAGTACTTC
few,TRBJ1-6,TRBV6-1,.,CASSPGENSPLHF,TGCGCCAGCAGCCCAGGCGAAAATTCACCCCTCCACTTT
many,TRBJ2-7,TRBV5-1,TRBD2,CASSYSSGEYEQYF,TGCGCCAGCAGCTACAGTAGCGGGGAGTACGAGCAGTACTTC
few,TRBJ1-6,TRBV6-5,.,CASSLGTASHF,TGTGCCAGCAGCTTAGGGACCGCAAGCCACTTT